The rows below give T cell receptor beta chains drawn from one sample of a study of blood T cell repertoires in COVID-19. Assay: immunoSEQ multiplex PCR; the TCRdb copy retains only in-frame clones and omits some. Among under 350,000 clones listed, roughly 89% were seen once. The source material was peripheral blood. Source of these receptors: a man in his forties or fifties with acute or convalescent COVID-19. CDR3s include the opening cysteine and the closing phenylalanine or tryptophan. The D gene is left open where the match is weak. A clone size is listed for some rows: how often the clone was seen (once, few, many), or a class if it is expanded.

18	.	.	TRBV9	TRBJ1-5	TGTGCCAGCAGCGTAGAGGTGGGAGGGCTACCTAGCAATCAGCCCCAGCATTTT	CASSVEVGGLPSNQPQHF
14	TRBD1	.	TRBV6-5	TRBJ1-3	TGTGCCAGCATTCAACAGGGGGCTGGAAACACCATATATTTT	CASIQQGAGNTIYF
15	.	.	TRBV30	TRBJ2-7	TGTGCCTGGAGTCCTGCGGGTATCGGGTCCTACGAGCAGTACTTC	CAWSPAGIGSYEQYF
16	TRBD2	.	TRBV11-2	TRBJ2-1	TGTGCCAGCAGCCCATTCAGCGGGGGGAGCTACAATGAGCAGTTCTTC	CASSPFSGGSYNEQFF
13	.	.	TRBV2	TRBJ2-2	TGTGCCAGCAGTGCTTCTAGGACCGGGGAGCTGTTTTTT	CASSASRTGELFF
14	TRBD1	.	TRBV15	TRBJ2-2	TGTGCCACCAGTACCACAGGGGACACCGGGGAGCTGTTTTTT	CATSTTGDTGELFF
14	.	.	TRBV6-5	TRBJ1-6	TGTGCCAGCAGTTACAAAGCGGGAAATTCACCCCTCCACTTT	CASSYKAGNSPLHF
11	.	.	TRBV20-1	TRBJ2-2	TGCAGTGCTAGAAGCCCAGGGGAGCTGTTTTTT	CSARSPGELFF
13	TRBD1	.	TRBV12-3/TRBV12-4	TRBJ1-2	TGTGCCAGCAGTCCCGGGACAGGGTATGGCTACACCTTC	CASSPGTGYGYTF
11	.	.	TRBV29-1	TRBJ1-2	TGCAGCGTGCCCCAGGGGAGCGGCTACACCTTC	CSVPQGSGYTF
15	.	.	TRBV6-5	TRBJ1-2	TGTGCCAGCAGTACCTTGACACTAGCTAACTATGGCTACACCTTC	CASSTLTLANYGYTF
12	.	.	TRBV6-5	TRBJ1-4	TGTGCCAGCAGGGAGGGTGGAGAAAAACTGTTTTTT	CASREGGEKLFF
13	TRBD1	.	TRBV2	TRBJ1-5	TGTGCCAGCATTGGGACAGGGGGTCAGCCCCAGCATTTT	CASIGTGGQPQHF
12	.	.	TRBV9	TRBJ2-1	TGTGCCAGCAGCCGTGACTTCAATGAGCAGTTCTTC	CASSRDFNEQFF
13	TRBD2	few	TRBV4-2	TRBJ2-7	TGTGCCAGCAGCCAAGGGCGGGGGTTGGAGCAGTACTTC	CASSQGRGLEQYF
15	.	.	TRBV28	TRBJ2-1	TGTGCCAGCCGTGGAGGGCCTGGGGCCCTCAAAGAGCAGTTCTTC	CASRGGPGALKEQFF
13	.	.	TRBV24-1	TRBJ2-3	TGTGCCACCAGCAGGGGTAGCACAGATACGCAGTATTTT	CATSRGSTDTQYF
15	TRBD1	.	TRBV5-1	TRBJ2-5	TGCGCCAGCAGCTTGGTTTCCAGGGGGTATGAGACCCAGTACTTC	CASSLVSRGYETQYF
16	.	few	TRBV12-5	TRBJ1-5	TGTGCTAGTGGTTTGAAGTCTCTCGAGGGAAATCAGCCCCAGCATTTT	CASGLKSLEGNQPQHF
16	.	.	TRBV3-1/TRBV3-2	TRBJ1-5	TGTGCCAGCAGCCAAAACTGGGGGCCAAGCAATCAGCCCCAGCATTTT	CASSQNWGPSNQPQHF
16	TRBD1	.	TRBV2	TRBJ1-4	TGTGCCAGCAGAGGACAGGGGATACGGACTAATGAAAAACTGTTTTTT	CASRGQGIRTNEKLFF
12	TRBD1	.	TRBV27	TRBJ1-2	TGTGCCAGCAGGACAGGGGAATCTGGCTACACCTTC	CASRTGESGYTF
15	.	.	TRBV4-1	TRBJ2-7	TGCGCCAGCAGCCAAGTGGTGACTGGGAGCTACGAGCAGTACTTC	CASSQVVTGSYEQYF
17	TRBD1	.	TRBV7-8	TRBJ1-4	TGTGCCAGCAGCTTCGACAGGGGGCGTTCAACTAATGAAAAACTGTTTTTT	CASSFDRGRSTNEKLFF
17	TRBD2	.	TRBV20-1	TRBJ2-2	TGCAGTGCTAGTACCCCTAGCGGGGGAGCAAACACCGGGGAGCTGTTTTTT	CSASTPSGGANTGELFF
12	TRBD1	.	TRBV6-5	TRBJ2-1	TGTGCCAGTCGAGACCGGGACAGGGCGCCGTTCTTC	CASRDRDRAPFF
12	.	.	TRBV5-5	TRBJ2-2	TGTGCCAGCAGCCTCCTCACCGGGGAGCTGTTTTTT	CASSLLTGELFF
13	.	.	TRBV29-1	TRBJ2-7	TGCAGCGTTGATGTCTTCGGGGTTCACGAGCAGTACTTC	CSVDVFGVHEQYF
14	.	.	TRBV7-9	TRBJ1-4	TGTGCCAGCAGCTTCCGACGGTCCGGGGAAAAACTGTTTTTT	CASSFRRSGEKLFF
15	.	.	TRBV6-6	TRBJ1-6	TGTGCCAGCAGAGGGGCGAGCTCCTATAATTCACCCCTCCACTTT	CASRGASSYNSPLHF
15	.	.	TRBV12-5	TRBJ2-1	TGTGCTAGTGGTTTGGTAAGGCAGGGCGGAGATGAGCAGTTCTTC	CASGLVRQGGDEQFF